The next 21 T cell receptor beta chains were all read from a single sample in a study of blood T cell repertoires in COVID-19. Assay used: immunoSEQ multiplex PCR; TCRdb lists only in-frame clones, some missing. The sample records 100,000 to 120,000 clones, 60% to 80% being singletons. Sequencing input: peripheral blood. Every receptor here comes from a woman older than 75 with active or convalescent COVID-19.

The chain combines TRBV6-1 with TRBJ2-3, with 9 bases aligning to TRBD1. Germline CDR1 reads MNHNS; CDR2 reads SASEGT. Trimming cost V 2 bases and J 2 bases; bases outside gene matches: 5. The CDR3 is 16 residues long. CDR3 protein: CASSEKGQGTTDTQYF. DNA for the CDR3: TGTGCCAGCAGTGAAAAAGGACAGGGGACCACAGATACGCAGTATTTT.

The chain combines TRBV5-1 with TRBJ1-3; D is uncertain. Germline V gives CDR1 SGHRS, CDR2 YFSETQ. The V gene lost 0 bases and the J gene lost 2 bases, with 6 bases spanning the gap. The CDR3 is made up of 14 amino acids. CDR3 nucleotide sequence: TGCGCCAGCAGCTTGGCGGGAACTGGAAACACCATATATTTT. Its protein is CASSLAGTGNTIYF.

This chain's CDR3 is CASSLHRQTSVGQFF. The CDR3 bases are TGTGCCAGCAGTTTACATAGACAGACCTCAGTGGGGCAGTTCTTC. The chain carries TRBV28 and TRBJ2-1, with D possibly TRBD1 on 5 matching bases. There are 15 residues in the CDR3. CDR1 and CDR2 (germline): MDHEN, SYDVKM. The V end was cut by 2 bases, the J end by 12 bases, with 20 bases between.

The V and J genes are TRBV7-2 and TRBJ1-3, with 7 positions matching TRBD1. CDR1 SGHTA and CDR2 FQGNSA come from the germline V gene. The CDR3 sequence is 16 residues long. The trim removed 4 bases at V and 3 bases at J, leaving 9 bases unmatched. The CDR3 loop is CASSYTRTGNGNTIYF. The CDR3 DNA reads as TGTGCCAGCAGCTACACACGGACAGGCAATGGAAACACCATATATTTT.

The CDR3 loop is CASSLLPGLVYEQYF. In DNA form, the CDR3 reads TGCGCCAGCAGCTTACTTCCGGGACTTGTCTACGAGCAGTACTTC. The gene calls are TRBV5-1 and TRBJ2-7, with D possibly matching TRBD2 (6 bases). Trimming pared 2 bases from V and 3 bases from J, leaving 15 bases between. Germline V gene lookup returns CDR1 SGHRS and CDR2 YFSETQ. This CDR3 comprises 15 residues.

This rearrangement joins TRBV11-2 to TRBJ1-2; 10 nucleotides match TRBD1. With 5 bases clipped from V and 4 bases from J, the junction kept 7 bases outside the gene matches. Per germline, CDR1 SGHAT and CDR2 FQNNGV. The CDR3 is 15 residues long. CDR3 sequence (DNA): TGTGCCAGCAGCCTTGACAGGGGGCAATCCTATGGCTACACCTTC. This gives the protein CASSLDRGQSYGYTF.

The sample holds one count of this clone. The CDR3 sequence is CASSVWPSGTKNIQYF. DNA of the CDR3: TGTGCCAGCAGCGTATGGCCTAGCGGAACCAAAAACATTCAGTACTTC. The chain is built from TRBV9 and TRBJ2-4, with 7 bases matching TRBD2. CDR1 is SGDLS, CDR2 YYNGEE, per germline. Trimming removed 1 base from V and 2 bases from J; junction bases left unmatched: 6. The CDR3 sequence is 16 residues long.

This chain joins TRBV27 and TRBJ2-7, with TRBD2 matching over 8 bases. Germline values: CDR1 MNHEY, CDR2 SMNVEV (reference sequence). The J segment lost 5 bases and the V segment lost 0 bases, leaving 15 bases of the junction unmatched. This CDR3 is 18 amino acids long. DNA of the CDR3: TGTGCCAGCAGTTTATCCCCCGCGGGAGGTACCTTTAGGAACGAGCAGTACTTC. This translates into CASSLSPAGGTFRNEQYF.

V usage is TRBV7-9 and J usage is TRBJ2-1; 8 nucleotides match TRBD1. The CDR3 length is 15 residues. CDR1 is SEHNR and CDR2 is FQNEAQ in the germline V gene (reference sequence). Germline trimming cut 6 bases from V and 4 bases from J; bases unmatched to any gene: 8. The CDR3: CASSYGTGAYNEQFF. CDR3 nucleotides: TGTGCCAGCAGTTACGGGACAGGCGCGTACAATGAGCAGTTCTTC. The complete variable domain, with remaining parts taken from reference TRBV7-9 and TRBJ2-1, reads DTGVSQNPRHKITKRGQNVTFRCDPISEHNRLYWYRQTLGQGPEFLTYFQNEAQLEKSRLLSDRFSAERPKGSFSTLEIQRTEQGDSAMYLCASSYGTGAYNEQFFGPGTRLTVL.

The rearrangement links TRBV7-9 to TRBJ1-5, with D tentatively TRBD1 (5 bases). CDR3 length: 12 residues. CDR1 and CDR2 (germline): SEHNR, FQNEAQ (reference sequence). V shed 5 bases and J shed 5 bases, with 7 bases lying between them. In DNA form, the CDR3 reads TGTGCCAGCAGCGCGGGGGATCAGCCCCAGCATTTT. It specifies CASSAGDQPQHF.

In the case of this clone: This same CDR3 is encoded by further DNA sequences in the sample. V and J are TRBV11-2 and TRBJ1-1, with 7 bases matching TRBD1. With V trimmed by 4 bases and J by 4 bases, 3 bases remained unmatched. CDR1 is SGHAT and CDR2 is FQNNGV in the germline V gene. CDR3 length: 13 residues. For the CDR3, the DNA is TGTGCCAGCAGCTCATACAGGGGCACTGAAGCTTTCTTT. Translation gives CASSSYRGTEAFF.

This chain uses TRBV18 with TRBJ2-3, with TRBD1 matching over 7 bases. Per the germline V gene, CDR1 is KGHSH and CDR2 is LQKENI. This CDR3 comprises 15 residues. V dropped 3 bases and J dropped 0; count of bases not matched to a gene: 3. The CDR3 here is CASSPMGQSTDTQYF. The DNA of the CDR3 is TGTGCCAGCTCACCTATGGGACAGAGCACAGATACGCAGTATTTT.

V usage is TRBV19 and J usage is TRBJ2-3; perhaps TRBD2 as D (6 bases). The germline CDR1 and CDR2 sequences are LNHDA and SQIVND (reference sequence). This CDR3 comprises 15 residues. V was clipped by 1 base and J by 5 bases, with 13 bases between them. The CDR3 region has the DNA TGTGCCAGTAGTATAGTCGGGGGATGGGTAGATACGCAGTATTTT. Encoded protein: CASSIVGGWVDTQYF.

This chain links TRBV12-3 or TRBV12-4 with TRBJ1-2; D gene unclear. The CDR3 runs 12 residues. Trimming removed 6 bases at V and 8 bases at J, with 13 bases between. Here the CDR3 DNA reads TGTGCCAGCAGCCGCACGCTCCGGGGCTACACCTTC. Translated: CASSRTLRGYTF.

V gene TRBV3-1 (or the pseudogene TRBV3-2) combines with J gene TRBJ1-6; the match to TRBD1 covers 9 bases. CDR1 and CDR2 (germline): LGHDT, YNNKEL (reference sequence). The CDR3 covers 16 residues. With V trimmed by 1 base and J by 8 bases, 6 bases remained unmatched. CDR3 region: CASSQGGTGQYSPLHF. The CDR3 DNA sequence: TGTGCCAGCAGCCAAGGCGGGACAGGGCAATATTCACCCCTCCACTTT.

This chain links TRBV10-3 with TRBJ2-1; D may be TRBD1 (6 bases). CDR1 ENHRY and CDR2 SYGVKD come from the germline V gene. Trimming left V 4 bases short and J 2 bases short, with 15 bases between. The CDR3 consists of 16 residues. In DNA form, the CDR3 reads TGTGCCATCAGTGGAGCCCGGACAGTGACCTACAATGAGCAGTTCTTC. Amino acids: CAISGARTVTYNEQFF.

This rearrangement joins TRBV21-1 to TRBJ1-1. TRBV21-1 is a recognized pseudogene. The CDR3 sequence is 12 residues long. CDR3 protein: CASSKGDSEAFF. For the CDR3, the DNA is TGTGCCAGCAGCAAAGGAGATTCTGAAGCTTTCTTT.

This clone was counted a single time. The chain couples TRBV5-1 to TRBJ1-4; D is perhaps TRBD1 (5 bases). Germline CDR1 and CDR2: SGHRS and YFSETQ. The CDR3 contains 14 residues. Trimming stripped 0 bases from V and 8 bases from J, with 11 bases between. The CDR3 sequence is CASSLEGVGEKLFF. In DNA form, the CDR3 reads TGCGCCAGCAGCTTGGAAGGGGTCGGGGAAAAACTGTTTTTT.

The chain links TRBV7-2 to TRBJ1-1; TRBD1 is a possible D gene (5 bases). V gave up 2 bases and J gave up 4 bases, with 8 bases separating them. Germline V gene data show CDR1 as SGHTA and CDR2 as FQGNSA. This CDR3 region has 13 residues. CDR3 region: CASSLSGGTEAFF. In DNA, the CDR3 is TGTGCCAGCAGCTTATCCGGGGGCACTGAAGCTTTCTTT.

The chain employs TRBV9 and TRBJ2-3; 12 bases are a match to TRBD2. CDR3 length: 16 amino acids. Germline CDR1 SGDLS, CDR2 YYNGEE. Trimming took 1 base from V and 3 from J; bases not matched to a gene: 3. The CDR3 protein is CASSVLAGGGTDTQYF. The CDR3, as DNA: TGTGCCAGCAGCGTACTAGCGGGAGGGGGTACAGATACGCAGTATTTT.

There are a few counts of this clone. V and J are TRBV27 and TRBJ2-1; 9 bases fit TRBD1. Trimming removed 5 bases from V and 9 bases from J; junction bases left unmatched: 11. Germline CDR1 reads MNHEY; CDR2 reads SMNVEV (reference sequence). There are 15 residues in the CDR3. The CDR3, as DNA: TGTGCCAGCAGTAGCCACGGGACAGGGTGGTCTGAGCAGTTCTTC. Amino acid sequence: CASSSHGTGWSEQFF.